These 32 T cell receptor beta chains were all obtained from the same sample, sequenced in a study of blood T cells in healthy people across ages. Using a J-beta primer mix together with a sample-barcoded 5' primer, a second PCR was run for about 7 to 12 cycles. A single record per CDR3 protein comes from TCRdb applying MiXCR to the 5' RACE reads. The table records around 670,000 distinct CDR3 sequences, roughly 30% of them present only once. Sequenced material: blood. The receptor source for this set is a woman at least 80 years old in good health.

The chain joins TRBV11-2 to TRBJ2-3; D is undetermined. Germline V gene lookup returns CDR1 SGHAT and CDR2 FQNNGV. This CDR3 spans 15 amino acids. V dropped 1 base and J dropped 2 bases, with 10 bases sitting between them. Here the CDR3 DNA reads TGTGCCAGCAGCTTAGCGCCTCGACACACAGATACGCAGTATTTT. It is translated as CASSLAPRHTDTQYF.

J is TRBJ2-3 and V is TRBV3-1; D may match TRBD1 or TRBD2 (5 bases each). CDR1 and CDR2 (germline): LGHDT, YNNKEL (reference sequence). There are 16 residues in the CDR3. V was clipped by 4 bases and J by 9 bases, with 23 bases between them. As DNA, the CDR3 is TGTGCCAGCAGCCCCCAAAGCGGACAAGCGAGGTTAACGCAGTATTTT. Translated, it gives CASSPQSGQARLTQYF.

This rearrangement joins TRBV6-1 to TRBJ1-1, with a possible D match to TRBD1 (5 bases). CDR1 is MNHNS, CDR2 SASEGT, per germline. The V end was cut by 4 bases, the J end by 0 bases, with 9 bases between. The CDR3 sequence is 14 residues long. The CDR3 loop reads CASSGMTVNTEAFF. The CDR3 DNA sequence: TGTGCCAGCAGTGGTATGACAGTGAACACTGAAGCTTTCTTT.

The V call is TRBV6-2 or TRBV6-3, the J call TRBJ1-1; D ambiguous. V was shortened by 5 bases and J by 1 base, with 14 bases between the two germline ends. The CDR3 sequence is 15 residues long. Looked up from germline, CDR1 is MNHEY and CDR2 is SVGEGT. The CDR3 is CASSPPPVGNTEAFF. In DNA, the CDR3 is TGTGCCAGCAGTCCCCCGCCGGTCGGGAACACTGAAGCTTTCTTT.

V gene TRBV20-1 combines with J gene TRBJ2-5; a weak D match, TRBD1 (5 bases). The tail of the sequence fits TRBJ2-7 better, so the J call may be wrong. CDR1 DFQATT and CDR2 SNEGSKA come from the germline V gene (reference sequence). CDR3 size: 17 residues. CDR3 bases: TGCAGTGCCGATAGCAGGCAGGGCAGGGCTAAGAGCTACGAGCAGTACTTC. Residues: CSADSRQGRAKSYEQYF.

This clonotype was counted at least ten times. This chain uses TRBV19 with TRBJ2-7; the match to TRBD2 covers 8 bases. This CDR3 spans 19 amino acids. The V and J ends lost 1 base and 3 bases, in that order; junction bases with no gene match: 17. Per the germline V gene, CDR1 is LNHDA and CDR2 is SQIVND (reference sequence). CDR3 nucleotide sequence: TGTGCCAGTAGTATAGCGGTTCTAGCGGGTGTTGGGTCAGTCTACGAGCAGTACTTC. Amino acids: CASSIAVLAGVGSVYEQYF.

In this sample, this clonotype turned up a few times. A much larger clone sits a single nucleotide away, making a read error possible. The chain couples TRBV7-9 to TRBJ2-1; either TRBD1 or TRBD2 may fit D (6 bases each). Germline V lookup: CDR1 SEHNR, CDR2 FQNEAQ (reference sequence). The CDR3 has 16 amino acids. V shed 5 bases and J shed 2 bases, with 16 bases lying between them. The CDR3 DNA reads as TGTGCCAGCAGCCCATGGGACGGGGGCCCCTACAATGAGCAGTTCTTC. Protein sequence: CASSPWDGGPYNEQFF. Full variable domain (remainder filled in from reference TRBV7-9 and TRBJ2-1): DTGVSQNPRHKITKRGQNVTFRCDPISEHNRLYWYRQTLGQGPEFLTYFQNEAQLEKSRLLSDRFSAERPKGSFSTLEIQRTEQGDSAMYLCASSPWDGGPYNEQFFGPGTRLTVL.

A single count supports this clonotype. The chain is built from TRBV6-2 or TRBV6-3 and TRBJ2-5, with D unclear. The CDR3 is 13 residues long. Trimming shortened V by 1 base and J by 5 bases, and 8 bases separated the two germline ends. Germline-derived CDR1 and CDR2 are MNHEY and SVGEGT. The CDR3 DNA follows: TGTGCCAGCAGTTACTTGGGCTGGGAGACCCAGTACTTC. Translating gives CASSYLGWETQYF.

CDR3: CASSESTGYNSPLHF. CDR3 coding DNA: TGCGCCAGCAGTGAGTCAACAGGGTATAATTCACCCCTCCACTTT. V is TRBV10-2 and J is TRBJ1-6, with D tentatively TRBD1 (6 bases). CDR1 is WSHSY, CDR2 SAAADI, per germline. V gave up 0 bases and J gave up 4 bases, with 7 bases separating them. The CDR3 is made up of 15 amino acids.

This clonotype was observed at least ten times. The chain carries TRBV29-1 and TRBJ1-2; no reliable D call. The CDR3 has 11 amino acids. Trimming stripped 3 bases from V and 4 bases from J, with 6 bases between. Germline loops: CDR1 SQVTM, CDR2 ANQGSEA. The CDR3 DNA is TGCAGCGTTGACACCTCCTATGGCTACACCTTC. This encodes CSVDTSYGYTF.

This clonotype was observed a few times. The V and J genes are TRBV5-1 and TRBJ2-2; no reliable D call. CDR3 size: 15 residues. Trimming stripped 9 bases from V and 0 bases from J, with 15 bases between. Germline assignment: CDR1 SGHRS and CDR2 YFSETQ. The CDR3 DNA sequence: TGCGCCACCAGAATGGCAGTCGCGAACACCGGGGAGCTGTTTTTT. This codes for CATRMAVANTGELFF.

Of note for this clonotype: A clone one base away is much larger, so this may be a read error. The V call is TRBV5-1, the J call TRBJ2-7; possibly TRBD1 for D (7 bases). CDR3 length: 16 amino acids. V was shortened by 4 bases and J by 0 bases, with 17 bases between the two germline ends. Germline CDR1 SGHRS, CDR2 YFSETQ. The CDR3 DNA reads as TGCGCCAGCAGCCCTCGGCGGGGACAGACCTCCTACGAGCAGTACTTC. Its protein is CASSPRRGQTSYEQYF.

The chain links TRBV7-3 to TRBJ2-3; 15 nucleotides line up with TRBD2. The CDR3 is 17 residues long. Trimming took 4 bases from V and 10 from J; bases not matched to a gene: 12. The germline CDR1 and CDR2 sequences are SGHTA and FQGTGA. The chain's CDR3 is CASSWGGTSGRPNAQYF. DNA for the CDR3: TGTGCCAGCAGCTGGGGCGGGACTAGCGGGAGGCCCAACGCGCAGTATTTT.

About this clonotype: A much larger clone is a single base away; this may be a read error. J is TRBJ1-1 and V is TRBV4-1, with D hard to call. The CDR3 totals 13 residues. The V gene's germline CDR1 is MGHRA and CDR2 YSYEKL. CDR3 sequence reads: CASSQDFYTKAFF. The CDR3 nucleotides read TGCGCCAGCAGCCAAGATTTTTACACTAAAGCTTTCTTT.

A note on this clonotype: A read error is possible here, since a much larger clone lies one base away. V and J are TRBV12-3 or TRBV12-4 and TRBJ2-3; 7 nucleotides align to TRBD2. The CDR3 extends over 16 amino acids. This chain's CDR3 is CASRPWGGTSTDAQYF. As DNA, the CDR3 is TGTGCCAGCAGGCCTTGGGGGGGAACAAGCACAGATGCGCAGTATTTT.

Turning to this clonotype: A much larger clonotype is one base distant, so this may be a read error. The J gene is TRBJ2-7, the V gene TRBV20-1; D could derive from TRBD1 or TRBD2 (5 bases each). Trimming cost V 3 bases and J 4 bases, with 19 bases left between them. CDR3 length: 15 amino acids. Germline values: CDR1 DFQATT, CDR2 SNEGSKA (reference sequence). The CDR3 DNA sequence: TGCAGTGCTAGCACTGAACTAGTGGGGCCGTACGAGCAGTACTTC. Translating gives CSASTELVGPYEQYF.

The V gene is TRBV4-1, the J gene TRBJ2-1; D might be TRBD1 or TRBD2, each matching 5 bases. Trimming stripped 6 bases from V and 4 bases from J, with 16 bases between. The CDR3 totals 15 residues. Germline loops: CDR1 MGHRA, CDR2 YSYEKL. CDR3 bases: TGCGCCAGCAGGATAACTAGTAGGGGATACAATGAGCAGTTCTTC. This codes for CASRITSRGYNEQFF.

Only a few counts were recorded for this clonotype. CDR3: CACDTGNTEAFF. In DNA form, the CDR3 reads TGTGCCTGCGATACAGGTAACACTGAAGCTTTCTTT. The chain is built from TRBV30 and TRBJ1-1; a weak D match, TRBD1 (5 bases). The CDR3 runs 12 residues. The germline V gene encodes CDR1 GTSNPN and CDR2 SVGIG (reference sequence). V lost 6 bases and J 2 bases, leaving 10 bases between the germline ends.

With respect to this clonotype: This may arise from a read error, as a much more abundant clone is one base away. The rearrangement joins TRBV20-1 to TRBJ2-7; no reliable D call. CDR1 is DFQATT and CDR2 is SNEGSKA in the germline V gene (reference sequence). Trimming pared 8 bases from V and 2 bases from J, leaving 16 bases between. The CDR3 extends over 13 amino acids. The CDR3 region is CSWRHAVTYEQYF. DNA for the CDR3: TGCAGTTGGAGACACGCCGTAACCTACGAGCAGTACTTC.

A note on this clonotype: The junction departs from the called germline gene at one end, perhaps through a read error. This chain uses TRBV7-9 with TRBJ1-1; no firm D call. The CDR3 loop spans 13 amino acids. The V gene's germline CDR1 is SEHNR and CDR2 FQNEAQ (reference sequence). CDR3 protein: CASSFKGNAEAFF. CDR3 DNA: TGTGCCAGCAGCTTCAAAGGGAACGCTGAAGCTTTCTTT.

As concerns this clonotype: A much larger clone differs by one base, so this may be a read error. The gene calls are TRBV4-1 and TRBJ2-7; the match to TRBD1 covers 10 bases. CDR1 and CDR2 (germline): MGHRA, YSYEKL. The CDR3 has 16 residues. The CDR3 nucleotides read TGCGCCTGCAGCCAAACCGGGACAGGGGTTCGCTACGAGCAGTACTTC. Amino acid sequence: CACSQTGTGVRYEQYF.

This clonotype was detected ten times or more. This chain links TRBV6-1 with TRBJ1-5; the D is unclear. The germline V gene encodes CDR1 MNHNS and CDR2 SASEGT. Trimming took 7 bases from V and 0 from J, leaving 16 bases between them. The CDR3 is 16 residues long. CDR3 amino acids: CASTSETVSSNQPQHF. The CDR3 region has the DNA TGTGCCAGCACATCCGAGACGGTTTCTAGCAATCAGCCCCAGCATTTT.

In this sample, this clonotype turned up a few times. This chain joins TRBV7-2 and TRBJ2-7; 9 bases line up with TRBD2. V shed 5 bases and J 2 bases; nucleotides not matched to a gene: 4. The CDR3 has 14 residues. Germline V gives CDR1 SGHTA, CDR2 FQGNSA. CDR3 bases: TGTGCCAGCAGCGCCCTAGCGGGAACCTACGAGCAGTACTTC. Its translation: CASSALAGTYEQYF.

This clonotype was detected many times. The CDR3 DNA reads as TGTGCCAGCAGCCCTAGACAGGGCCACACAGATACGCAGTATTTT. As protein: CASSPRQGHTDTQYF. The chain combines TRBV9 with TRBJ2-3; 7 bases align to TRBD1. CDR3 length: 15 amino acids. J gave up 2 bases and V 4 bases, and 7 bases lay outside the gene matches. CDR1 and CDR2 (germline): SGDLS, YYNGEE.

Remarks on this clonotype: A much larger clone differs from this one at a single base, so this may be a read error. V gene TRBV10-3 combines with J gene TRBJ2-1; D tentatively reads TRBD1 or TRBD2 (5 bases each). The end of the DNA is better explained by TRBJ2-7, so the J call may be wrong. Per germline, CDR1 ENHRY and CDR2 SYGVKD. CDR3 size: 14 residues. As DNA, the CDR3 is TGTGCCATCAGGATAGAGGGGATCGACAATGAGCAGTACTTC. Translation: CAIRIEGIDNEQYF.

This clonotype has ten or more counts. The chain uses TRBV29-1 and TRBJ2-1, with TRBD1 identical over 9 bases. The CDR3 covers 14 residues. With 6 bases clipped from V and 8 bases from J, the junction kept 11 bases outside the gene matches. The germline V gene has CDR1 SQVTM and CDR2 ANQGSEA. CDR3 in amino acids: CSVRGAGQGYEQFF. The DNA of the CDR3 is TGCAGCGTCCGGGGGGCGGGACAGGGTTATGAGCAGTTCTTC.

This clonotype was detected ten times or more. The V and J genes are TRBV6-1 and TRBJ2-7; tentatively, D is TRBD1 or TRBD2 (6 bases each). This CDR3 has 15 amino acids. CDR1 and CDR2 from the germline V gene are MNHNS and SASEGT. The V and J ends lost 7 bases and 2 bases respectively, with 18 bases between them. This chain's CDR3 is CASIPTHGGPYEQYF. CDR3 in DNA: TGTGCCAGCATTCCCACGCATGGGGGGCCCTACGAGCAGTACTTC.

V and J are TRBV16 and TRBJ1-4; 9 positions match TRBD1. The CDR3 is 18 amino acids. Trimming cost V 4 bases and J 2 bases; bases outside gene matches: 11. Germline CDR1 and CDR2: KGHSY and FQNENV. CDR3 coding DNA: TGTGCCAGCAGCCCGAGGACAGGGGCCCCGAGGACTAATGAAAAACTGTTTTTT. Translating it yields CASSPRTGAPRTNEKLFF.

This clonotype has more than one count but fewer than ten. This rearrangement joins TRBV20-1 to TRBJ1-1; D is ambiguous. The germline V gene encodes CDR1 DFQATT and CDR2 SNEGSKA (reference sequence). V gave up 3 bases and J gave up 4 bases, with 12 bases separating them. This CDR3 has 13 residues. Here the CDR3 reads CSASEEVGTEAFF. CDR3 bases: TGCAGTGCTAGTGAAGAGGTCGGCACTGAAGCTTTCTTT.

This clonotype was recorded many times. This sequence joins TRBV5-1 and TRBJ2-2, with a weak D call TRBD1 (5 bases). Looked up from germline, CDR1 is SGHRS and CDR2 is YFSETQ. This CDR3 region has 15 residues. The V gene lost 1 base and the J gene lost 0 bases, with 7 bases spanning the gap. For the CDR3, the DNA is TGCGCCAGCAGCTTGAGGGGCGCGAACACCGGGGAGCTGTTTTTT. Amino acid sequence: CASSLRGANTGELFF.

On this clonotype itself: With a much larger clone just one base away, this may be a read error. V gene TRBV6-1 combines with J gene TRBJ2-7; 9 bases align to TRBD2. The germline V gene has CDR1 MNHNS and CDR2 SASEGT. The CDR3 runs to 16 residues. With 0 bases clipped from V and 7 bases from J, the junction kept 10 bases outside the gene matches. CDR3 residues: CASSEALGLAYNEQYF. The CDR3, as DNA: TGTGCCAGCAGTGAAGCCCTAGGACTAGCGTATAATGAGCAGTACTTC.

On this clonotype: This may come from a read error, since a much larger clone is one base off. V and J are TRBV2 and TRBJ2-7; D possibly corresponds to TRBD2 (6 bases). The germline V gene encodes CDR1 SNHLY and CDR2 FYNNEI. This CDR3 has 15 residues. CDR3 sequence reads: CVSSEGRGSSYEQYF. The CDR3 nucleotides read TGTGTCAGCAGTGAAGGACGGGGGAGCTCCTACGAGCAGTACTTC.